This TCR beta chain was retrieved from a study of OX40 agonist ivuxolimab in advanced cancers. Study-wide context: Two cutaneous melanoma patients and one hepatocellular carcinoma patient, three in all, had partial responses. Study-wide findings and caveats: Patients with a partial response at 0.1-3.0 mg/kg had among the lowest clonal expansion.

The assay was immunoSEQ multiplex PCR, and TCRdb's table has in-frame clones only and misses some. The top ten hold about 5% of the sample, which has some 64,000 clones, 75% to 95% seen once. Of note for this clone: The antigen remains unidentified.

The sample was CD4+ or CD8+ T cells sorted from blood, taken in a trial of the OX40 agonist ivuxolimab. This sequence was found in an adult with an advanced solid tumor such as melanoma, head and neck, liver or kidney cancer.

The CDR3 sequence: CASSLAQGEGGYTF. CDR3 in DNA: TGCGCCAGCAGCTTGGCCCAGGGCGAGGGTGGCTACACCTTC. The rearrangement joins TRBV5-1 to TRBJ1-2; D might be TRBD1 (5 bases). Germline CDR1 reads SGHRS; CDR2 reads YFSETQ. With 0 bases removed from V and 7 bases from J, the gap between germline ends came to 13 bases. The CDR3 runs 14 residues.